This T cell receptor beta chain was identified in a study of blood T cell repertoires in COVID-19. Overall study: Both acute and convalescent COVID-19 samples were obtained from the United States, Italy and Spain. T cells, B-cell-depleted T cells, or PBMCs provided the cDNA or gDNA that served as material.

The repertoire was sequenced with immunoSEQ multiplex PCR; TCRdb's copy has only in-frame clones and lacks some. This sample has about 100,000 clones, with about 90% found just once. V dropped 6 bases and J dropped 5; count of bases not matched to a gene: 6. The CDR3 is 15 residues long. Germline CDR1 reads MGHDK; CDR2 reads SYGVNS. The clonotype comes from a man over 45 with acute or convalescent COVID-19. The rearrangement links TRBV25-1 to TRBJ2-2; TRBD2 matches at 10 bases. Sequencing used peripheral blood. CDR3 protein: CASSTGLAITGELFF. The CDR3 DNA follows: TGTGCCAGCAGCACGGGACTAGCGATTACCGGGGAGCTGTTTTTT.